This section outlines one T cell receptor beta chain sequence together with its context. Its antigen is currently unknown. The source of the sample is a study of spatial heterogeneity in lung cancer. The study, taken as a whole, reports: Sequencing reached an estimated coverage of tumor T cells that was only around 7% for alpha chains and more than 11% for beta chains. Higher tumor mutation counts went along with higher counts of expanded intratumoral alpha and beta TCRs.

V was clipped by 2 bases and J by 7 bases, with 11 bases between them. The CDR3 contains 14 residues. From germline, CDR1 is MNHEY and CDR2 SVGEGT. Stated time point: sample taken at primary tumor resection. Donors were fewer than 90 untreated early-stage non-small cell lung cancer patients. The authors sequenced whole RNA from tumor, nontumor lung or frozen PBMC without sorting. A single record per CDR3 protein comes from TCRdb applying MiXCR to the 5' RACE reads. This table holds about 9,600 distinct CDR3 sequences, approximately 8% found once. The source of this sequence is a male donor with early-stage non-small cell lung cancer. The specimen was lung tumor tissue, collected at surgery. The chain is built from TRBV6-2 or TRBV6-3 and TRBJ2-2; tentatively, D is TRBD1 or TRBD2 (5 bases each). The CDR3, as DNA: TGTGCCAGCAGTTACCCTGCTGGGGGCGGGGAGCTGTTTTTT. It encodes CASSYPAGGGELFF.